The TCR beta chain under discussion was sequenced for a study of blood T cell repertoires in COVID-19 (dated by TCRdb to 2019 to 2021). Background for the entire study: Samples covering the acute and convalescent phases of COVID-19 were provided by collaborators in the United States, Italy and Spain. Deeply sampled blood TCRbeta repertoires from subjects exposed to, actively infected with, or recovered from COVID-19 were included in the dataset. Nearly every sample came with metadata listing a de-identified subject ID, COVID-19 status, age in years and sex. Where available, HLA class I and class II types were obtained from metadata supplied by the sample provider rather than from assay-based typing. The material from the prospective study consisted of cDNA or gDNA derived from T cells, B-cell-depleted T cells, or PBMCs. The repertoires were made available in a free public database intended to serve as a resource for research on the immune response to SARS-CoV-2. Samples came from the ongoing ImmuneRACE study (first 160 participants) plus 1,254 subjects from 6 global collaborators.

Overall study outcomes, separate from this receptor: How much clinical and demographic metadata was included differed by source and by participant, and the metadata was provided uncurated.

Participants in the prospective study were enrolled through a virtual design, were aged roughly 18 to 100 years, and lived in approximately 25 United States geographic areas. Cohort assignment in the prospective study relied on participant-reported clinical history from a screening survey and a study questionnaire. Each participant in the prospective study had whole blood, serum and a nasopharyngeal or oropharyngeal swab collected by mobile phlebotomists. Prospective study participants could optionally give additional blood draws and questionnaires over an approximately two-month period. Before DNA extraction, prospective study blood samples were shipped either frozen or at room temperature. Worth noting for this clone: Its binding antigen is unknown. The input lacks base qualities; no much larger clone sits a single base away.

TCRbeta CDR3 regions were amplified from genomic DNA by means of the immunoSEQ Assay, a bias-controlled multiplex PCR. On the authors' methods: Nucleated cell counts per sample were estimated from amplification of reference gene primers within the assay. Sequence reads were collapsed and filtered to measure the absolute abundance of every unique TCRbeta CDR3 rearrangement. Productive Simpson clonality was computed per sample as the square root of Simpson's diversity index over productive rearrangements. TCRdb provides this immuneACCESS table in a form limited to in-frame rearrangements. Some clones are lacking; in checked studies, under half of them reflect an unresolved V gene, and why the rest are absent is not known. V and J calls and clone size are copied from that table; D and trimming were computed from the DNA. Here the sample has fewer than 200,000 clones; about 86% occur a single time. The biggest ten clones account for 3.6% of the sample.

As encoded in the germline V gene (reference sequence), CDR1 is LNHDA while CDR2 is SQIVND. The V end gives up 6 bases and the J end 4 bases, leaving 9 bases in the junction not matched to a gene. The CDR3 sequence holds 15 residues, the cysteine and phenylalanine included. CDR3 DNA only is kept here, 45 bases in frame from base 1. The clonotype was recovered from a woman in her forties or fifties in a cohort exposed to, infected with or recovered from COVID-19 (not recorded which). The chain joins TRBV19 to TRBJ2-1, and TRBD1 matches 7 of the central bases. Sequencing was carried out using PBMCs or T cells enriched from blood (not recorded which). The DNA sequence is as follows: TGTGCCAGTAGCCGAGGGGGACAGCGATACAATGAGCAGTTCTTC. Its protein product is CASSRGGQRYNEQFF. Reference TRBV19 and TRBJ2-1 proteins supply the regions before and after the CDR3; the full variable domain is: DGGITQSPKYLFRKEGQNVTLSCEQNLNHDAMYWYRQDPGQGLRLIYYSQIVNDFQKGDIAEGYSVSREKKESFPLTVTSAQKNPTAFYLCASSRGGQRYNEQFFGPGTRLTVL.